This record concerns one TCR beta chain sequence. The data were obtained in a study of blood T cell repertoires in COVID-19. About the study: The United States, Italy and Spain were the sources of the acute and convalescent COVID-19 samples.

CDR1 is SGHRS, CDR2 YFSETQ, per germline. The CDR3 is made up of 17 amino acids. V shed 0 bases and J shed 7 bases, with 23 bases lying between them. Generated by immunoSEQ multiplex PCR, the TCRdb table keeps only in-frame clones and is missing some. The table has 70,000 or so clones, around 90% seen once; the top ten hold about 8.9%. The clonotype comes from a human donor in a cohort sampled during active COVID-19. The chain uses TRBV5-1 and TRBJ2-7; maybe TRBD1 (6 bases). The sequencing sample was made of peripheral blood. This chain's CDR3 is CASSLGGSGTPPWEQYF. DNA for the CDR3: TGCGCCAGCAGCTTGGGAGGGTCCGGGACACCGCCGTGGGAGCAGTACTTC.